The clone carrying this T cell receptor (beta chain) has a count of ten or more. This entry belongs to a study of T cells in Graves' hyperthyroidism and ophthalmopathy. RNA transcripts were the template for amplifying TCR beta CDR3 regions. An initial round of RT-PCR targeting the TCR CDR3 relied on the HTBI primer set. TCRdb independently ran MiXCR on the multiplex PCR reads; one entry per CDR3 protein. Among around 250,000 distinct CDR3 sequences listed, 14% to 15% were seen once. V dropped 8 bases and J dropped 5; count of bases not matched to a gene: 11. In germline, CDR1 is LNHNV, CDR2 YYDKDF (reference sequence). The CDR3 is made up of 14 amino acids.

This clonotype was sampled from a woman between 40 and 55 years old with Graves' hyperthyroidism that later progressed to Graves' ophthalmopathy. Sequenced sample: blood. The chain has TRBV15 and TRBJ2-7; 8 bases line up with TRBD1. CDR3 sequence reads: CATSPTGELDEQYF. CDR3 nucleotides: TGTGCCACCTCTCCGACAGGGGAGTTGGACGAGCAGTACTTC.